Listed here is a single T cell receptor (beta chain). Recent vaccinations or acute infections were absent in the healthy HIV-negative adult donors. Those who donated, Caucasian adults without exception, all lived in Nashville, Tennessee. Looked up from germline, CDR1 is SQVTM and CDR2 is ANQGSEA. With 5 bases removed from V and 3 bases from J, the gap between germline ends came to 10 bases. The CDR3 consists of 12 residues. The record originates from a study of shared clonotypes between healthy human individuals. In the source study's methods: Quality scores were absent from the junction-only immunoSEQ sequences, so filtering differed. The protocol was immunoSEQ multiplex PCR, while the TCRdb copy is restricted to in-frame clones and leaves out a portion. V, J and clone size are taken as reported in that table, and D and trimming were inferred from the DNA itself. Among 2 million to 2.5 million clones listed, 90% to 97% were seen once.

The sequenced sample was naive CD4+ T cells sorted from blood. This sample's subset: CD45RA+ positively selected. The sequence derives from a young man in good health. The gene calls are TRBV29-1 and TRBJ1-2; tentative D call: TRBD1 (6 bases). The CDR3 is CSVPRGYYGYTF. Here the CDR3 DNA reads TGCAGCGTTCCCAGGGGTTACTATGGCTACACCTTC.